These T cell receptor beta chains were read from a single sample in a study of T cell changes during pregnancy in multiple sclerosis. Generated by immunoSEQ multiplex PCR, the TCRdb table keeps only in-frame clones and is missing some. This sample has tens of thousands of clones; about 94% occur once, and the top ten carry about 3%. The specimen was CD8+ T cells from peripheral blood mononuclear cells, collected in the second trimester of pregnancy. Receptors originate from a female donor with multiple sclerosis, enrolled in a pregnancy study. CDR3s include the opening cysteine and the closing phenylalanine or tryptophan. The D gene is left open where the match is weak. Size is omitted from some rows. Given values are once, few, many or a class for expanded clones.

CDR3 protein: CASSEGRVKQPQHF; CDR3 DNA: TGTGCCAGCAGTGAGGGCCGTGTGAAACAGCCCCAGCATTTT; D gene: NA; J gene: TRBJ1-5; V gene: TRBV2; clone size: NA
CDR3 protein: CASSIITGGTGELFF; CDR3 DNA: TGTGCCAGTAGTATTATCACAGGGGGAACCGGGGAGCTGTTTTTT; D gene: TRBD1; J gene: TRBJ2-2; V gene: TRBV19; clone size: NA
CDR3 protein: CASSRVEGGTDTQYF; CDR3 DNA: TGTGCCAGCAGCCGGGTAGAGGGGGGGACAGATACGCAGTATTTT; D gene: NA; J gene: TRBJ2-3; V gene: TRBV7-9; clone size: NA
CDR3 protein: CASRLGAGGYNEQFF; CDR3 DNA: TGTGCCAGCCGTTTGGGGGCAGGGGGCTACAATGAGCAGTTCTTC; D gene: TRBD1; J gene: TRBJ2-1; V gene: TRBV5-8; clone size: NA
CDR3 protein: CASSFQTGNYGYTF; CDR3 DNA: TGTGCCAGTAGTTTTCAGACAGGGAACTATGGCTACACCTTC; D gene: TRBD1; J gene: TRBJ1-2; V gene: TRBV19; clone size: NA
CDR3 protein: CASSPTQGKTEAFF; CDR3 DNA: TGTGCCAGTAGCCCTACTCAGGGGAAGACTGAAGCTTTCTTT; D gene: NA; J gene: TRBJ1-1; V gene: TRBV19; clone size: NA
CDR3 protein: CASSLTAAGNNEQFF; CDR3 DNA: TGCGCCAGCAGCTTAACGGCTGCAGGTAACAATGAGCAGTTCTTC; D gene: NA; J gene: TRBJ2-1; V gene: TRBV5-1; clone size: NA
CDR3 protein: CASSPGLAGVYTGELFF; CDR3 DNA: TGTGCCAGCAGCCCCGGACTAGCGGGGGTCTACACCGGGGAGCTGTTTTTT; D gene: TRBD2; J gene: TRBJ2-2; V gene: TRBV5-8; clone size: NA
CDR3 protein: CASSLTVNQPQHF; CDR3 DNA: TGTGCCAGCAGTTTAACAGTCAATCAGCCCCAGCATTTT; D gene: NA; J gene: TRBJ1-5; V gene: TRBV27; clone size: NA
CDR3 protein: CASSQVGTGISEQYF; CDR3 DNA: TGTGCCAGCAGCCAAGTTGGGACAGGGATCTCCGAGCAGTACTTC; D gene: TRBD1; J gene: TRBJ2-7; V gene: TRBV14; clone size: NA
CDR3 protein: CASSIGNQPQHF; CDR3 DNA: TGTGCCAGTAGTATCGGCAATCAGCCCCAGCATTTT; D gene: NA; J gene: TRBJ1-5; V gene: TRBV19; clone size: few
CDR3 protein: CASSFVTGTYEQYF; CDR3 DNA: TGTGCCAGCAGTTTTGTAACAGGGACATACGAGCAGTACTTC; D gene: NA; J gene: TRBJ2-7; V gene: TRBV27; clone size: NA
CDR3 protein: CASSIWDTTYEQYF; CDR3 DNA: TGTGCCAGTAGTATTTGGGACACGACCTACGAGCAGTACTTC; D gene: NA; J gene: TRBJ2-7; V gene: TRBV19; clone size: NA
CDR3 protein: CASSGQGETQYF; CDR3 DNA: TGTGCCAGTAGCGGACAGGGTGAGACCCAGTACTTC; D gene: TRBD1; J gene: TRBJ2-5; V gene: TRBV19; clone size: NA
CDR3 protein: CASSEVGRVQYF; CDR3 DNA: TGTGCCAGCAGTGAAGTGGGCAGGGTTCAGTACTTC; D gene: NA; J gene: TRBJ2-7; V gene: TRBV2; clone size: NA
CDR3 protein: CASIDPGDTEAFF; CDR3 DNA: TGTGCCAGCATCGACCCGGGAGACACTGAAGCTTTCTTT; D gene: NA; J gene: TRBJ1-1; V gene: TRBV7-2; clone size: NA
CDR3 protein: CASSLSGTGIYNEQFF; CDR3 DNA: TGTGCCAGCAGTTTATCCGGGACAGGGATTTACAATGAGCAGTTCTTC; D gene: TRBD1; J gene: TRBJ2-1; V gene: TRBV27; clone size: NA
CDR3 protein: CASRRQGGTDTQYF; CDR3 DNA: TGTGCCAGCAGACGACAGGGCGGCACAGATACGCAGTATTTT; D gene: TRBD1; J gene: TRBJ2-3; V gene: TRBV27; clone size: NA
CDR3 protein: CASNSGSASEQYF; CDR3 DNA: TGTGCCAGTAATAGCGGGAGTGCGAGCGAGCAGTACTTC; D gene: TRBD2; J gene: TRBJ2-7; V gene: TRBV19; clone size: NA
CDR3 protein: CASSLPKSTANTGELFF; CDR3 DNA: TGTGCCAGCAGCCTCCCCAAGTCGACAGCCAACACCGGGGAGCTGTTTTTT; D gene: NA; J gene: TRBJ2-2; V gene: TRBV9; clone size: once
CDR3 protein: CTSSPGTGDEQYF; CDR3 DNA: TGTACCAGCAGTCCCGGGACAGGCGACGAGCAGTACTTC; D gene: TRBD1; J gene: TRBJ2-7; V gene: TRBV6-5; clone size: NA
CDR3 protein: CANTQGPGYGYTF; CDR3 DNA: TGTGCCAACACACAGGGCCCTGGCTATGGCTACACCTTC; D gene: NA; J gene: TRBJ1-2; V gene: TRBV2; clone size: NA
CDR3 protein: CASSDSSDTGELFF; CDR3 DNA: TGTGCCAGCAGTGACTCTAGCGACACCGGGGAGCTGTTTTTT; D gene: NA; J gene: TRBJ2-2; V gene: TRBV6-4; clone size: NA
CDR3 protein: CASSKIAGNEQYF; CDR3 DNA: TGTGCCAGTAGTAAAATAGCGGGGAACGAGCAGTACTTC; D gene: TRBD2; J gene: TRBJ2-7; V gene: TRBV19; clone size: NA
CDR3 protein: CASSIRREVRTGELFF; CDR3 DNA: TGTGCCAGTAGTATTCGGCGGGAGGTGCGCACCGGGGAGCTGTTTTTT; D gene: TRBD2; J gene: TRBJ2-2; V gene: TRBV19; clone size: NA
CDR3 protein: CSAPFPQGTEQFF; CDR3 DNA: TGCAGCGCCCCCTTCCCACAGGGAACTGAGCAGTTCTTC; D gene: NA; J gene: TRBJ2-1; V gene: TRBV29-1; clone size: NA
CDR3 protein: CASSLGQGDGTGELFF; CDR3 DNA: TGTGCCAGCAGCTTAGGTCAGGGGGACGGCACCGGGGAGCTGTTTTTT; D gene: TRBD1; J gene: TRBJ2-2; V gene: TRBV11-2; clone size: NA